This entry is about one TCR beta chain. Its antigen is not known. The data are from a study of cytomegalovirus exposure and HLA in healthy donors. As for the study in general: Prior work identified some 120 million unique TCR beta sequences in 150 million to 200 million T cells. The study's findings and limits: Presence/absence analysis assumed near-uniform sequencing depth across donors.

Germline assignment: CDR1 SGHRS and CDR2 YFSETQ. The CDR3 is made up of 14 amino acids. Trimming pared 4 bases from V and 4 bases from J, leaving 15 bases between. Primers: 60 Vbeta forward and 13 Jbeta reverse. Clones were sequenced by immunoSEQ multiplex PCR, and TCRdb holds only the in-frame ones, with some missing. Of 110,000 to 150,000 clones listed, roughly 80% are singletons. Source material: PBMCs. The V and J genes are TRBV5-1 and TRBJ2-7, with D maybe TRBD1 (6 bases). This clonotype was obtained from a female donor in good health and CMV-seronegative. The CDR3 loop reads CASSPKDSGYEQYF. CDR3 in DNA: TGCGCCAGCAGCCCCAAGGACAGTGGATACGAGCAGTACTTC.